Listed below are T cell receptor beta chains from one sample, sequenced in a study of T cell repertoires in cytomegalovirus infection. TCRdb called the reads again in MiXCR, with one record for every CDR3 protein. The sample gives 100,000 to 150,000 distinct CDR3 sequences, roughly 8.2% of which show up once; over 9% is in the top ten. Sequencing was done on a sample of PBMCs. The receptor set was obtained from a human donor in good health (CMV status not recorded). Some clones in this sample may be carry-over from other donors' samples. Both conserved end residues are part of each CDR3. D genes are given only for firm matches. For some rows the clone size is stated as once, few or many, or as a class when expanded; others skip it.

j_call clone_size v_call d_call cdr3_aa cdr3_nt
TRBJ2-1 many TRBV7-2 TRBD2 CASSLRRLAGAVPGAYNEQFF TGTGCCAGCAGCTTAAGGAGACTAGCGGGGGCCGTGCCGGGGGCCTACAATGAGCAGTTCTTC
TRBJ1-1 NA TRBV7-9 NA CASSLTGIAEAFF TGTGCCAGCAGCCTTACAGGGATCGCTGAAGCTTTCTTT
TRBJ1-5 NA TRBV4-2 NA CASSQDGDSNQPQHF TGTGCCAGCAGCCAAGATGGGGACAGCAATCAGCCCCAGCATTTT
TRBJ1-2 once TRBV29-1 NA CSVEDPGVRGYTF TGCAGCGTTGAAGATCCGGGTGTCCGGGGCTACACCTTC
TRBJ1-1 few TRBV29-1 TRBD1 CSVGTGQNTEAFF TGCAGCGTCGGGACAGGGCAAAACACTGAAGCTTTCTTT
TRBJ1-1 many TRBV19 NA CASKPGGVNTEAFF TGTGCCAGTAAGCCGGGGGGCGTGAACACTGAAGCTTTCTTT
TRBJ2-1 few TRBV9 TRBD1 CASSALTGQGALEQFF TGTGCCAGCAGCGCATTAACGGGACAGGGGGCCCTAGAGCAGTTCTTC
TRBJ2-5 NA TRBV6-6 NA CASSRRPGEQETQYF TGTGCCAGCAGCCGCAGACCGGGGGAGCAAGAGACCCAGTACTTC
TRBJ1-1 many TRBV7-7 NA CASSSSPNTEAFF TGTGCCAGCAGCTCGTCCCCGAACACTGAAGCTTTCTTT
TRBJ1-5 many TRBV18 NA CASSRDVEQPQHF TGTGCCAGCTCACGGGACGTAGAGCAGCCCCAGCATTTT
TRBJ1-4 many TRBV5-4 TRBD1 CASSSSQGAKLFF TGTGCCAGCAGCTCTTCACAGGGGGCAAAACTGTTTTTT
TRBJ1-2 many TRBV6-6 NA CASNNLQGLEYGYTF TGTGCCAGCAATAATCTCCAGGGTTTGGAGTATGGCTACACCTTC
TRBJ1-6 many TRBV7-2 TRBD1 CASTLMGGQGQSPLHF TGTGCCAGCACATTAATGGGGGGACAGGGACAATCACCCCTCCACTTT
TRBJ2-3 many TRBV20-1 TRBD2 CSARDSGLYTDTQYF TGCAGTGCTAGAGATTCGGGACTATACACAGATACGCAGTATTTT
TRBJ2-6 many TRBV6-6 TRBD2 CASSPGLAADGANVLTF TGTGCCAGCAGCCCGGGACTAGCGGCTGATGGGGCCAACGTCCTGACTTTC
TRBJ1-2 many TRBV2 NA CASSEGGSYGYTF TGTGCCAGCAGTGAAGGAGGCAGTTATGGCTACACCTTC
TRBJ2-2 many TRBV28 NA CASTPAGNTGELFF TGTGCCAGCACCCCAGCGGGGAACACCGGGGAGCTGTTTTTT
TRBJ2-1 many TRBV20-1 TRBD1 CSARELTWDSNEQFF TGCAGTGCTAGGGAGTTAACTTGGGACAGCAATGAGCAGTTCTTC
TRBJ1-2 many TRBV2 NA CASSDPYGGYTF TGTGCCAGCAGTGACCCCTACGGTGGCTACACCTTC
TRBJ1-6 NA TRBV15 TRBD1 CATSIEGQGRSPLHF TGTGCCACCAGCATAGAAGGACAGGGGAGATCACCCCTCCACTTT
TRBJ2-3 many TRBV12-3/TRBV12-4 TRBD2 CASLRGADTQYF TGTGCCAGCCTTCGGGGGGCAGATACGCAGTATTTT
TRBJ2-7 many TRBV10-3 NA CAIRGDGYEQYF TGTGCCATCAGGGGGGACGGCTACGAGCAGTACTTC
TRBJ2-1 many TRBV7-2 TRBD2 CASSSRRLSGGADNEQFF TGTGCCAGCAGCTCCCGCCGCCTAAGCGGGGGGGCGGACAATGAGCAGTTCTTC
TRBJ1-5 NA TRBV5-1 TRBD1 CASSPTTGGNQPQHF TGCGCCAGCAGCCCAACAACAGGGGGCAATCAGCCCCAGCATTTT
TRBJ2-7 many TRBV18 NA CASSPPSSYEQYF TGTGCCAGCTCACCACCGTCTTCCTACGAGCAGTACTTC
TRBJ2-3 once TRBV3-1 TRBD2 CASSPTSGGPGDTQYF TGTGCCAGCAGCCCGACTAGCGGGGGCCCGGGGGATACGCAGTATTTT
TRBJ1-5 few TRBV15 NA CATSSFGERGPQHF TGTGCCACCAGCAGTTTCGGTGAAAGAGGGCCCCAGCATTTT
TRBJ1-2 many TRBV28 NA CASRLFKQGHYGYTF TGTGCCAGCAGATTATTCAAGCAGGGTCACTATGGCTACACCTTC
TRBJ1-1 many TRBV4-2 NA CASSQVTGGTEAFF TGTGCCAGCAGCCAAGTTACGGGTGGAACTGAAGCTTTCTTT
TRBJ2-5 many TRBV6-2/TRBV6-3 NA CASSWGAETQYF TGTGCCAGCAGTTGGGGGGCGGAGACCCAGTACTTC
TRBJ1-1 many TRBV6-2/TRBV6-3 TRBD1 CASSYIRGQLNTEAFF TGTGCCAGCAGTTATATACGGGGACAGCTGAACACTGAAGCTTTCTTT
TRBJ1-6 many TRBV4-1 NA CASSQTETENSPLHF TGCGCCAGCAGCCAGACGGAGACAGAGAATTCACCCCTCCACTTT
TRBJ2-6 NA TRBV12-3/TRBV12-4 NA CASSLGATGANVLTF TGTGCCAGCAGCCTCGGAGCTACTGGGGCCAACGTCCTGACTTTC
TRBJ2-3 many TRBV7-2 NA CASSSGTSSDTQYF TGTGCCAGCAGCTCCGGGACCAGCTCAGATACGCAGTATTTT
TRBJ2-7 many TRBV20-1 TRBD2 CSAGEGRGEQYF TGCAGTGCTGGGGAGGGGAGAGGAGAGCAGTACTTC
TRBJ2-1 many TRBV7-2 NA CASSRQASGKNEQFF TGTGCCAGCAGCCGACAGGCTAGCGGTAAGAATGAGCAGTTCTTC
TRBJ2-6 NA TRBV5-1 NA CASSSGSGANVLTF TGCGCCAGCAGCTCAGGATCTGGGGCCAACGTCCTGACTTTC
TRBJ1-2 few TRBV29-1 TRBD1 CSVEDRTGVGYTF TGCAGCGTTGAAGATCGGACAGGGGTTGGGTACACCTTC
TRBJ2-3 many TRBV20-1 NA CSARGTGNTDTQYF TGCAGTGCTAGGGGGACTGGAAACACAGATACGCAGTATTTT
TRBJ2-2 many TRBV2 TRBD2 CASSVETSVPNTGELFF TGTGCCAGCAGTGTTGAGACTAGCGTACCAAACACCGGGGAGCTGTTTTTT
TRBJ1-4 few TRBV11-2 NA CASSLVSGTATNEKLFF TGTGCCAGCAGCTTAGTCTCCGGGACGGCAACTAATGAAAAACTGTTTTTT
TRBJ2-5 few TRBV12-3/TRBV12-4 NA CASSLKGSETQYF TGTGCCAGCAGTTTAAAGGGTAGCGAGACCCAGTACTTC
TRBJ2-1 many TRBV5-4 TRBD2 CASSLAETSLPGIQFF TGTGCCAGCAGCTTGGCAGAGACTAGCCTTCCTGGAATACAGTTCTTC
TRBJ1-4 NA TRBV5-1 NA CASSFGESTEKLFF TGCGCCAGCAGCTTCGGGGAAAGCACGGAAAAACTGTTTTTT
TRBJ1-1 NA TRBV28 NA CASRVWSAEAFF TGTGCCAGCAGGGTCTGGAGCGCTGAAGCTTTCTTT
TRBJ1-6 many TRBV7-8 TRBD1 CASSLTGLSSPLHF TGTGCCAGCAGCTTGACAGGGCTCTCTTCACCCCTCCACTTT
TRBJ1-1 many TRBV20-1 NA CSATTPGQRRNTEAFF TGCAGTGCCACTACACCTGGGCAGAGAAGGAACACTGAAGCTTTCTTT
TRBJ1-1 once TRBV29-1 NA CSARDPEAFF TGCAGCGCCCGTGACCCCGAAGCTTTCTTT
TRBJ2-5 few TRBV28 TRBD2 CASTSPARGTSGAETQYF TGTGCCAGCACTTCTCCCGCCCGTGGGACTAGCGGGGCGGAGACCCAGTACTTC
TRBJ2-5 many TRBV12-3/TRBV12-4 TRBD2 CASSLRLAGRRETQYF TGTGCCAGCAGTTTAAGACTAGCGGGGAGACGGGAGACCCAGTACTTC
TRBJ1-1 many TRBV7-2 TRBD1 CASSLAGGQGYTEAFF TGTGCCAGCAGCTTAGCGGGGGGACAGGGGTACACTGAAGCTTTCTTT
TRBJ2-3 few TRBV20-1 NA CSASVLARTDTQYF TGCAGTGCTAGCGTGCTAGCCCGCACAGATACGCAGTATTTT
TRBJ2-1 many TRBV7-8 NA CASREMGENSYNEQFF TGTGCCAGCAGGGAAATGGGGGAAAACTCCTACAATGAGCAGTTCTTC
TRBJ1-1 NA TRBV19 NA CASSIDEGGPEAFF TGTGCCAGTAGTATAGATGAGGGGGGACCTGAAGCTTTCTTT
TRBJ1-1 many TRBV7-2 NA CASSLLFTAEAFF TGTGCCAGCAGCTTACTTTTCACGGCTGAAGCTTTCTTT